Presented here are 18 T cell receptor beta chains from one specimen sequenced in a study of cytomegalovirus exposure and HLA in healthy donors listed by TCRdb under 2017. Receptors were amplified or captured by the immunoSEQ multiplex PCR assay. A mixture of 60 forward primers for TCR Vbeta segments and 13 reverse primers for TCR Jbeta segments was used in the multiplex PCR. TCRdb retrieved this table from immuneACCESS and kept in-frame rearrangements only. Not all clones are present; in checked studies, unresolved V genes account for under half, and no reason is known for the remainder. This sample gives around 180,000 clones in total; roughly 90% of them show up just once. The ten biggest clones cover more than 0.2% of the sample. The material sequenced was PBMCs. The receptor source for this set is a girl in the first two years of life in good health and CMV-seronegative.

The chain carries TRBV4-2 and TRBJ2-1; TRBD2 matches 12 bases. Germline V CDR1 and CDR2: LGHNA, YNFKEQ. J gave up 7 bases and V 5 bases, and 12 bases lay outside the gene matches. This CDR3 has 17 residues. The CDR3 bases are TGTGCCAGCAGCAAACGACTAGCGGGAGATCTTGGGAATGAGCAGTTCTTC. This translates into CASSKRLAGDLGNEQFF.

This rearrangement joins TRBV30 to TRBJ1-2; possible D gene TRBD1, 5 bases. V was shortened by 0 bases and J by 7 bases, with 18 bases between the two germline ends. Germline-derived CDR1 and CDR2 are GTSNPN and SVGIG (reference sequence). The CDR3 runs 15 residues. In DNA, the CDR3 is TGTGCCTGGAGTGTATGGGACTGGACCTCCGGTGGCTACACCTTC. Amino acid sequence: CAWSVWDWTSGGYTF.

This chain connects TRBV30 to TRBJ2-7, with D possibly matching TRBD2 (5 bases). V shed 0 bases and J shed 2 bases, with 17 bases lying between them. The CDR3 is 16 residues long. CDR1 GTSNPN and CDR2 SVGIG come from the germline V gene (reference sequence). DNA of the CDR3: TGTGCCTGGAGTGTACGAGGGTTTGGGTCTACCTACGAGCAGTACTTC. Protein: CAWSVRGFGSTYEQYF.

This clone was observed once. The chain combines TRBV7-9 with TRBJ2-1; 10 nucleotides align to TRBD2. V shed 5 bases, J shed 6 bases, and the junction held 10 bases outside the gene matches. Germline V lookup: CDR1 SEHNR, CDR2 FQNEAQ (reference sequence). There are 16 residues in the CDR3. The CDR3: CASSSGVAGGLNEQFF. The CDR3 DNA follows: TGTGCCAGCAGCAGTGGCGTAGCGGGGGGTCTCAATGAGCAGTTCTTC.

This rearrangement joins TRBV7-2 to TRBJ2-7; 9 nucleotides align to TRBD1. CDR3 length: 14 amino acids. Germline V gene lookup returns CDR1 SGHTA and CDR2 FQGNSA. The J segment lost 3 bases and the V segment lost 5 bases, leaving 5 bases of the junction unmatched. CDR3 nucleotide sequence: TGTGCCAGCAGCCGGGACAGGGACTACTACGAGCAGTACTTC. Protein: CASSRDRDYYEQYF.

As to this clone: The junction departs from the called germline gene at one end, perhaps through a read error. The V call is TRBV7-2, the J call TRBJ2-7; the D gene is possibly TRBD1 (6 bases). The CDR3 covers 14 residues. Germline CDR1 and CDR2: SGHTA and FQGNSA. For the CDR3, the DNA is TGTGCCAACAGCCCCCAGGGGCGGTACGACGAGCAGTACTTC. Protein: CANSPQGRYDEQYF. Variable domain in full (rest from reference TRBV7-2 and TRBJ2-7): GAGVSQSPSNKVTEKGKDVELRCDPISGHTALYWYRQSLGQGLEFLIYFQGNSAPDKSGLPSDRFSAERTGGSVSTLTIQRTQQEDSAVYLCANSPQGRYDEQYFGPGTRLTVT.

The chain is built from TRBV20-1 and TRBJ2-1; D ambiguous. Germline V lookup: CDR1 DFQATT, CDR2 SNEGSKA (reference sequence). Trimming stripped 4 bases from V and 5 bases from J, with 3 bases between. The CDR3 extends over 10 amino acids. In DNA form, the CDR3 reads TGCAGTGCTACCGACAATGAGCAGTTCTTC. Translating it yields CSATDNEQFF.

For the CDR3, the DNA is TGCGCCAGCAGCTTGGCGGTAGCGGGGAGCTCCTACAATGAGCAGTTCTTC. Its protein is CASSLAVAGSSYNEQFF. This chain joins TRBV5-1 and TRBJ2-1; 8 bases match TRBD2. V was pared by 0 bases and J by 0 bases, with 5 bases of the junction left unmatched. Per the germline V gene, CDR1 is SGHRS and CDR2 is YFSETQ. The CDR3 consists of 17 residues.

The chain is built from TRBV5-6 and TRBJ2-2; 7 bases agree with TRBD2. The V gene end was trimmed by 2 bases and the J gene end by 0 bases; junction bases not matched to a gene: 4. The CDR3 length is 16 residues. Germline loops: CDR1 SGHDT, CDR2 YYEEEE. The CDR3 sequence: CASSLRLAANTGELFF. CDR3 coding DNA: TGTGCCAGCAGCTTAAGGCTAGCGGCGAACACCGGGGAGCTGTTTTTT.

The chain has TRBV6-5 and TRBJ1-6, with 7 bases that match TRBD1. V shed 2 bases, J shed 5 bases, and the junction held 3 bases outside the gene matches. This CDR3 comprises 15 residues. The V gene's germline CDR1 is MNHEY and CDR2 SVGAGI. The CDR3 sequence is CASSYGTGDNSPLHF. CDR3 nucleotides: TGTGCCAGCAGTTACGGTACAGGGGATAATTCACCCCTCCACTTT.

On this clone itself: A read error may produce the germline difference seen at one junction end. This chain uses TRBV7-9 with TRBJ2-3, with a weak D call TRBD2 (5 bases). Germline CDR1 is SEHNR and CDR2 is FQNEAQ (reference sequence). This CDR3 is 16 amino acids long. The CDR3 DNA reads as TGTTCCAGCAGCTTAGCAGTGGGAGAGGACACAGATACGCAGTATTTT. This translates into CSSSLAVGEDTDTQYF.

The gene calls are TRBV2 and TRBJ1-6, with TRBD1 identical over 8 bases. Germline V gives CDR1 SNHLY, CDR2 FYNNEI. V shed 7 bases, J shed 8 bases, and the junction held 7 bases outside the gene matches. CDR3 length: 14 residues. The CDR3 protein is CASTTGTGDSPLHF. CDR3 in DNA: TGTGCCAGCACCACAGGGACAGGCGATTCACCCCTCCACTTT.

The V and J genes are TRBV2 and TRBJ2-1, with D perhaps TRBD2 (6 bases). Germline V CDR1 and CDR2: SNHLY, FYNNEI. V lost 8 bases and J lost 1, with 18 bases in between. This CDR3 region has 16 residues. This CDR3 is CASEPSAGTSYNEQFF. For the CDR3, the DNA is TGTGCCAGCGAGCCTTCAGCCGGGACTTCCTACAATGAGCAGTTCTTC.

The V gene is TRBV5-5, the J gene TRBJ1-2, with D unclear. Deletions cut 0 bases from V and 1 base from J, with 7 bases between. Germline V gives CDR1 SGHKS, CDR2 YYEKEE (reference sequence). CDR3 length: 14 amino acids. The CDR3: CASSLGAINYGYTF. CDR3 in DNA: TGTGCCAGCAGCTTGGGTGCTATTAACTATGGCTACACCTTC.

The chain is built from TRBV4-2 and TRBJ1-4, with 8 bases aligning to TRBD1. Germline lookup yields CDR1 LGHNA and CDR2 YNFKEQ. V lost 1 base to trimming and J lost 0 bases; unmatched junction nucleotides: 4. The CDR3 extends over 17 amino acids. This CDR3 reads CASSQGQGKSTNEKLFF. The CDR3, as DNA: TGTGCCAGCAGCCAAGGACAGGGGAAATCAACTAATGAAAAACTGTTTTTT.

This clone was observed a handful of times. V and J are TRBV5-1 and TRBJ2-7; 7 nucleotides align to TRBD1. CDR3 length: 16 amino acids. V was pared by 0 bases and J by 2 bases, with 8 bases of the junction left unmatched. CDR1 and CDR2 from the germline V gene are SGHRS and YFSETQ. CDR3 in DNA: TGCGCCAGCAGCTTGGGATATAGTCAGGGGGCCTACGAGCAGTACTTC. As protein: CASSLGYSQGAYEQYF.

CDR3 DNA: TGTGCCAGCAGCTTGGCCGGGACTAGCGCAATTGAGCAGTTCTTC. Its translation: CASSLAGTSAIEQFF. This chain uses TRBV5-4 with TRBJ2-1, with 10 bases matching TRBD2. Germline-derived CDR1 and CDR2 are SGHNT and YYREEE (reference sequence). The CDR3 extends over 15 amino acids. V lost 0 bases, J lost 9 bases, and 6 bases stayed unmatched.

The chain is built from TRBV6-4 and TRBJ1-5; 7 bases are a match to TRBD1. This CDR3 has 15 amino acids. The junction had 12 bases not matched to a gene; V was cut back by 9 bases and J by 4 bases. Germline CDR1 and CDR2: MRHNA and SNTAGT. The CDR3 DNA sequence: TGTGCCAGACCCCGGAGGACAGGCGTGAATCAGCCCCAGCATTTT. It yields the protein CARPRRTGVNQPQHF.